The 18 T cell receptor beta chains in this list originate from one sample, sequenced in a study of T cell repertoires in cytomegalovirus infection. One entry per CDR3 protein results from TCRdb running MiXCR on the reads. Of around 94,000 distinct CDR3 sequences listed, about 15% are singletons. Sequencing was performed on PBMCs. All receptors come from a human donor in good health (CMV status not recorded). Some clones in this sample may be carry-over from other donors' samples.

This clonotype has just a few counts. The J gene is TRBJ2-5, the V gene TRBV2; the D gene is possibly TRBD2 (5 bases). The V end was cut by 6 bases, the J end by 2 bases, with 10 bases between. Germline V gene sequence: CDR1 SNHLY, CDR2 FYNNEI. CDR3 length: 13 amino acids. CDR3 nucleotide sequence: TGTGCCAGCAGCGGACTTCTTCAAGAGACCCAGTACTTC. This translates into CASSGLLQETQYF. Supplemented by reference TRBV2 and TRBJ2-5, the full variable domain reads EPEVTQTPSHQVTQMGQEVILRCVPISNHLYFYWYRQILGQKVEFLVSFYNNEISEKSEIFDDQFSVERPDGSNFTLKIRSTKLEDSAMYFCASSGLLQETQYFGPGTRLLVL.

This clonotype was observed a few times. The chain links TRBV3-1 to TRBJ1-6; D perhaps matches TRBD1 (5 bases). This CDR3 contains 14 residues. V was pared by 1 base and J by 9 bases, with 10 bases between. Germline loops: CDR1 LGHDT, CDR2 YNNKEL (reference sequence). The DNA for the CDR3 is TGTGCCAGCAGCCAAGCAGGGCCCGGTTCACCCCTCCACTTT. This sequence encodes CASSQAGPGSPLHF. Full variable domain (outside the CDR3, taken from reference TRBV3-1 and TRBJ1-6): DTAVSQTPKYLVTQMGNDKSIKCEQNLGHDTMYWYKQDSKKFLKIMFSYNNKELIINETVPNRFSPKSPDKAHLNLHINSLELGDSAVYFCASSQAGPGSPLHFGNGTRLTVT.

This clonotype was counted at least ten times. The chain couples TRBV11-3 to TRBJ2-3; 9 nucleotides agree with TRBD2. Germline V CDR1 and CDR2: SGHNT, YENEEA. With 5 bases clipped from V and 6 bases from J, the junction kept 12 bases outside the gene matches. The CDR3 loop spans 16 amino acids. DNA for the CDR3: TGTGCCAGCAGCCCGCGGGGGGGTTCTAAACGGGATACGCAGTATTTT. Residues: CASSPRGGSKRDTQYF.

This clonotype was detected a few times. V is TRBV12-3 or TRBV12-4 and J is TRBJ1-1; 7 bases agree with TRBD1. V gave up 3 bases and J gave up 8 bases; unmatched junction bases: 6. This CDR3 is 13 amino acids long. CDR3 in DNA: TGTGCCAGCAGTTTCCAGGGGGGCTCCGAAGCTTTCTTT. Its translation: CASSFQGGSEAFF.

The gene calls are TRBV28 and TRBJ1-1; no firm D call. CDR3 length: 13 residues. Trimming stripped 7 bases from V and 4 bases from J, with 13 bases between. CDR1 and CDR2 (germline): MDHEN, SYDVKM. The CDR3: CASTRAAGTEAFF. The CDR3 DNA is TGTGCCAGCACACGGGCGGCGGGCACTGAAGCTTTCTTT.

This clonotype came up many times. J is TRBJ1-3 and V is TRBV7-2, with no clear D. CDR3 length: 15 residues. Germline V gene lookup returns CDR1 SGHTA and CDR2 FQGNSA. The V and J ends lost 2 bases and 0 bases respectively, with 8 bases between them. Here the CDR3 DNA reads TGTGCCAGCAGCTTACCCCAGAGCTCTGGAAACACCATATATTTT. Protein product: CASSLPQSSGNTIYF.

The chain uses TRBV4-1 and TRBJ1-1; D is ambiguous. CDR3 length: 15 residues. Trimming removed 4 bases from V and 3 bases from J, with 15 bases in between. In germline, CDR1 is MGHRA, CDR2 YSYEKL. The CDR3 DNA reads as TGCGCCAGCAGCCCTGGACGAATTGGGGACACTGAAGCTTTCTTT. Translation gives CASSPGRIGDTEAFF.

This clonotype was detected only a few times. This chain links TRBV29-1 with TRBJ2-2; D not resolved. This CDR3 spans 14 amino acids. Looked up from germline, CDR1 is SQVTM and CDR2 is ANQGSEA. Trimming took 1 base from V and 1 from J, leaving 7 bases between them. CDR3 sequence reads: CSVEVWQNTGELFF. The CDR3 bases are TGCAGCGTTGAAGTTTGGCAGAACACCGGGGAGCTGTTTTTT.

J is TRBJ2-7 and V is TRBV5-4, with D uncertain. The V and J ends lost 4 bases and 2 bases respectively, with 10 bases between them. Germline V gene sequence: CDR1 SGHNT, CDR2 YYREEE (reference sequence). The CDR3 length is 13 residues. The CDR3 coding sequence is TGTGCCAGCAGCCTTAAGTCCACCTACGAGCAGTACTTC. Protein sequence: CASSLKSTYEQYF.

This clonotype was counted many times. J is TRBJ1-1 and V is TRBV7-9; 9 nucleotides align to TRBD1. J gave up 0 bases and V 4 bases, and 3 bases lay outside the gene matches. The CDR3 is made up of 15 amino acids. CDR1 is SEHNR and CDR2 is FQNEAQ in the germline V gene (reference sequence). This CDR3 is CASSSRDRVNTEAFF. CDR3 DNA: TGTGCCAGCAGCTCCCGGGACAGGGTGAACACTGAAGCTTTCTTT.

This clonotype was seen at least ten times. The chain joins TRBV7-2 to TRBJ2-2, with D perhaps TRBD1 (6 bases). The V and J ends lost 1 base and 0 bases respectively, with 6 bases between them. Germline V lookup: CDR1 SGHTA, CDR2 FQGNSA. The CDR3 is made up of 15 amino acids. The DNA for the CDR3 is TGTGCCAGCAGCTTAGACAGGGCGAACACCGGGGAGCTGTTTTTT. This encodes CASSLDRANTGELFF. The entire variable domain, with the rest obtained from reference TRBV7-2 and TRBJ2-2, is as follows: GAGVSQSPSNKVTEKGKDVELRCDPISGHTALYWYRQSLGQGLEFLIYFQGNSAPDKSGLPSDRFSAERTGGSVSTLTIQRTQQEDSAVYLCASSLDRANTGELFFGEGSRLTVL.

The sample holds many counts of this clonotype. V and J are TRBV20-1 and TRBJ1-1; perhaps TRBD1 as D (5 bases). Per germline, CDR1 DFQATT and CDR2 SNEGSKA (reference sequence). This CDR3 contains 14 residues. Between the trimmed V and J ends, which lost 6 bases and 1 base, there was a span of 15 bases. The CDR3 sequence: CSAVRQPSNTEAFF. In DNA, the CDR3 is TGCAGTGCAGTTCGACAGCCTTCGAACACTGAAGCTTTCTTT.

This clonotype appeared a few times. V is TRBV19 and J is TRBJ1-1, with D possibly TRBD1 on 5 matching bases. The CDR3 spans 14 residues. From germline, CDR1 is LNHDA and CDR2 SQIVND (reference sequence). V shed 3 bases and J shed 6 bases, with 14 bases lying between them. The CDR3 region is CASSIRTPAAEAFF. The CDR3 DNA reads TGTGCCAGTAGTATCCGGACACCGGCCGCTGAAGCTTTCTTT.

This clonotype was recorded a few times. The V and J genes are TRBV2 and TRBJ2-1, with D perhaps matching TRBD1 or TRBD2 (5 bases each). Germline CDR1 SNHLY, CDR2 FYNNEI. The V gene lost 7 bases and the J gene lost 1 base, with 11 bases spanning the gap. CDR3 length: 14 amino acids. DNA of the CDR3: TGTGCCAGCATTGTGGGGGATTCCTACAATGAGCAGTTCTTC. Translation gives CASIVGDSYNEQFF.

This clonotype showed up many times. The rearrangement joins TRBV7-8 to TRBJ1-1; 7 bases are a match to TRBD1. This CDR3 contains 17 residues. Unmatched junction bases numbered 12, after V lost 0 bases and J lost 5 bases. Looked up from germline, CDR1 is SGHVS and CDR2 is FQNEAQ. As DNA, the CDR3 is TGTGCCAGCAGCTTAGCGCAAAGGAGACAGGGACGGACTGAAGCTTTCTTT. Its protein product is CASSLAQRRQGRTEAFF.

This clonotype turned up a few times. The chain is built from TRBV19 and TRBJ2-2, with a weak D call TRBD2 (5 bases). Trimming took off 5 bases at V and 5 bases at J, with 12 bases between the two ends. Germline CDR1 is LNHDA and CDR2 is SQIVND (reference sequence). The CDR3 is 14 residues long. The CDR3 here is CASSSGFGTGELFF. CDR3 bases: TGTGCCAGTAGTTCGGGATTCGGTACCGGGGAGCTGTTTTTT.

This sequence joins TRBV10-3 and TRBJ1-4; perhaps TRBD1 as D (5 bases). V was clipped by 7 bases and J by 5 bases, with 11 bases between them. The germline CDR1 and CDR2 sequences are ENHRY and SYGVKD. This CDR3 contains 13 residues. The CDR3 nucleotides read TGTGCCATCAAGGAGGGGCGGAATGAAAAACTGTTTTTT. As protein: CAIKEGRNEKLFF.

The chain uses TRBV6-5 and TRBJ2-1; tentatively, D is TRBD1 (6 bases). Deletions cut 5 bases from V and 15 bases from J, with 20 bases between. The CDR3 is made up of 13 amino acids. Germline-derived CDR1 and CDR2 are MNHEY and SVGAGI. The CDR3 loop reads CASSSPGEDRVFF. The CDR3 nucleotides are TGTGCCAGCAGTAGTCCAGGGGAAGATCGGGTGTTCTTC.